The entry below gives a single T cell receptor (beta chain) sequence along with its context. The data originate from a study of cytotoxic CD8 clonotypes in ibrutinib-treated CLL. The method was immunoSEQ multiplex PCR; TCRdb's version includes in-frame clones alone and lacks a portion of them. The repertoire holds around 140,000 clones, with 70% to 90% as singletons. CDR3 size: 14 residues. Trimming took off 1 base at V and 4 bases at J, with 8 bases between the two ends. Germline V gene lookup returns CDR1 SGHVS and CDR2 FNYEAQ. This chain connects TRBV7-6 to TRBJ2-1; no clear D. This receptor was taken from a human donor with chronic lymphocytic leukemia. The sequencing here drew on PBMCs, taken after 36 months of ibrutinib treatment. In DNA form, the CDR3 reads TGTGCCAGCAGCTTAGAGGTCGGGTACAATGAGCAGTTCTTC. As protein: CASSLEVGYNEQFF.